This paragraph reports one T cell receptor beta chain. Its antigen is as yet unknown. This sample is part of a study of blood T cells in healthy people across ages. Overall study results and limits: Per million T cells, the diversity of TCR beta decreased roughly linearly as age advanced.

The use of a sample-barcoded 5' primer and a J-beta primer mix characterized a second PCR of about 7 to 12 cycles. Researchers report that a template-switch adaptor with 12 random nucleotides tagged each cDNA molecule. TCRdb re-analysed the 5' RACE reads in MiXCR, keeping a single row per CDR3 protein. The data hold about 730,000 distinct CDR3 sequences, with roughly 45% observed a single time. The V gene end was trimmed by 5 bases and the J gene end by 2 bases; junction bases not matched to a gene: 9. Germline-derived CDR1 and CDR2 are SGHTA and FQGNSA. This CDR3 is built from 16 residues. The chain carries TRBV7-2 and TRBJ2-3; 8 bases fit TRBD1. The TCR was taken from a woman between 55 and 75 years old in good health. Input material: blood. The CDR3 is CASSPPGTGYTDTQYF. For the CDR3, the DNA is TGTGCCAGCAGCCCCCCCGGGACAGGCTACACAGATACGCAGTATTTT.